This TCR beta chain was identified in a study of T cells in Graves' hyperthyroidism and ophthalmopathy. Study information: The initial diagnosis was the point when peripheral blood was collected, ahead of any treatment.

TCR beta CDR3 regions were amplified from RNA transcripts. The primer set for the first-round RT-PCR of the TCR CDR3 was HTBI. Via MiXCR, TCRdb re-called the multiplex PCR reads, giving one row per CDR3 protein. The sample consists of roughly 840,000 distinct CDR3 sequences, roughly 40% of them appearing once. Overall study results and limits: Stable hyperthyroidism was separated from ophthalmopathy by a model based on 13 V-J features. Model-based prediction identified ophthalmopathy a median around 6.7 months prior to its onset.

The CDR3 spans 16 residues. Per germline, CDR1 SGHRS and CDR2 YFSETQ. This clonotype was recorded a few times. The antigen remains unidentified. Relative to the germline gene, one junction end is altered; a read error may explain this. Patients counted as stable if ophthalmopathy did not develop within 18 months. This sequence originates from a man in his late teens or twenties with Graves' hyperthyroidism. The chain employs TRBV5-1 and TRBJ1-6; D is unclear. The sample comprised blood. The CDR3 DNA sequence: TGCGCCGGCAGCTCGGACGTAAGCTCCTATAATTCACCCCTCCACTTT. This sequence encodes CAGSSDVSSYNSPLHF.